Sequencing of this T cell receptor beta chain was carried out in a study of Ad26.COV2.S vaccination and SARS-CoV-2 variants. Study overall: Intramuscular Ad26.COV2.S doses were given once or twice, 56 days apart. Study-wide results and caveats: Spike-specific CD8+ and CD4+ T cell responses reportedly showed substantial breadth after vaccination. Vaccinated individuals (as opposed to placebo recipients) had higher spike-specific TCR breadth.

About this clone: The target antigen is unknown.

Trimming stripped 0 bases from V and 5 bases from J, with 14 bases between. The CDR3 totals 16 residues. The V gene's germline CDR1 is LNHNV and CDR2 YYDKDF (reference sequence). The treatment: roughly 19 received Ad26.COV2.S at low or high dose, single or two shots; roughly 5 received placebo; per-sample allocation not given. Samples were taken on day 63 after the first vaccine or placebo injection. Here immunoSEQ multiplex PCR was the method, and the copy in TCRdb shows in-frame clones only, minus some. The data hold 440,000 or so clones, with 90% observed a single time. The TCR was taken from a person aged 18 to 59 who received the Ad26.COV2.S COVID-19 vaccine or a placebo. This sample comprised peripheral blood, obtained in a trial of Ad26.COV2.S vaccine versus placebo. This chain links TRBV15 with TRBJ2-1; D is ambiguous. CDR3 sequence reads: CATSRDLHSSHNEQFF. The CDR3 region has the DNA TGTGCCACCAGCAGAGATCTACACTCAAGCCACAATGAGCAGTTCTTC.